This T cell receptor (beta chain) was sequenced for a study of identical twins. V was trimmed by 10 bases and J by 4 bases, leaving 14 bases between them. The CDR3 has 12 amino acids. Germline V lookup: CDR1 SEHNR, CDR2 FQNEAQ (reference sequence). Template switching supplied a universal primer site; unique molecular identifiers were carried on the cDNA. TCRdb re-analysed the 5' RACE reads in MiXCR, keeping a single row per CDR3 protein. The sample consists of approximately 600,000 distinct CDR3 sequences, 7% to 7.5% of them appearing once. The same data also contributed to another study, on yellow fever vaccine responses in identical twins. That paper adds: Reportedly, twins' vaccine T cell responses looked partly convergent and partly personalized.

The sequenced material came from PBMCs. The rearrangement uses TRBV7-9 and TRBJ2-7, with a tentative D call TRBD1 (5 bases). This receptor was taken from a woman aged 18-35 years in good health. DNA for the CDR3: TGTGCCACCCGTGGGGCGGTTTACGAGCAGTACTTC. This codes for CATRGAVYEQYF. Complete variable domain (other parts from reference TRBV7-9 and TRBJ2-7): DTGVSQNPRHKITKRGQNVTFRCDPISEHNRLYWYRQTLGQGPEFLTYFQNEAQLEKSRLLSDRFSAERPKGSFSTLEIQRTEQGDSAMYLCATRGAVYEQYFGPGTRLTVT.